These 29 T cell receptor beta chains originate from one sample sequenced in a study of blood T cell repertoires in COVID-19. This table comes from immunoSEQ multiplex PCR, and its TCRdb copy is limited to in-frame clones, with some not included. The repertoire holds roughly 250,000 clones, with roughly 80% as singletons. The sample taken for sequencing was peripheral blood. Every receptor here comes from a person aged 65-85 years with COVID-19, enrolled during active disease.

The chain has TRBV6-2 or TRBV6-3 and TRBJ1-5, with D unresolved. This CDR3 region has 13 residues. Between the trimmed V and J ends, which lost 4 bases and 3 bases, there was a span of 7 bases. Germline V lookup: CDR1 MNHEY, CDR2 SVGEGT. This CDR3 reads CASSWADNQPQHF. CDR3 DNA: TGTGCCAGCAGTTGGGCAGACAATCAGCCCCAGCATTTT.

The chain uses TRBV19 and TRBJ2-1; TRBD1 matches 11 bases. J gave up 3 bases and V 7 bases, and 8 bases lay outside the gene matches. This CDR3 has 16 amino acids. In germline, CDR1 is LNHDA, CDR2 SQIVND (reference sequence). CDR3 protein: CASKGSGQGGYNEQFF. CDR3 in DNA: TGTGCCAGTAAGGGGTCGGGACAGGGGGGCTACAATGAGCAGTTCTTC.

This clone was seen only once. In nucleotides, the CDR3 is TGCGCCAGCACTCACAGGGAGCGCACAGATACGCAGTATTTT. Its protein is CASTHRERTDTQYF. This sequence joins TRBV5-1 and TRBJ2-3; TRBD1 is a possible D gene (6 bases). CDR1 is SGHRS, CDR2 YFSETQ, per germline. Trimming left V 6 bases short and J 1 base short, with 12 bases between. This CDR3 has 14 residues.

Here the CDR3 DNA reads TGTGCCAGCAGCCCAGGGACAGGGGCCCCGGAGACCCAGTACTTC. It encodes CASSPGTGAPETQYF. The rearrangement links TRBV7-7 to TRBJ2-5; TRBD1 matches 10 bases. Germline CDR1 SSHAT, CDR2 FNYEAQ (reference sequence). The V segment lost 5 bases and the J segment 5 bases; nucleotides outside the gene matches: 8. This CDR3 contains 15 residues.

The V gene is TRBV28, the J gene TRBJ1-1; maybe TRBD1 (6 bases). V was pared by 4 bases and J by 4 bases, with 10 bases between. Per germline, CDR1 MDHEN and CDR2 SYDVKM. The CDR3 is made up of 13 amino acids. Here the CDR3 reads CASSSSGVTEAFF. The CDR3 DNA sequence: TGTGCCAGCAGTTCTTCAGGGGTCACTGAAGCTTTCTTT.

The chain employs TRBV28 and TRBJ2-7; D is uncertain. Trimming left V 3 bases short and J 2 bases short, with 17 bases between. Germline CDR1 MDHEN, CDR2 SYDVKM. CDR3 length equals 16 residues. The CDR3 loop reads CASSFRLGTPAYEQYF. The CDR3 bases are TGTGCCAGCAGTTTTCGTCTGGGCACACCCGCCTACGAGCAGTACTTC.

The table lists this clone with a count of one. The chain joins TRBV7-8 to TRBJ2-7; 8 positions match TRBD1. CDR1 and CDR2 from the germline V gene are SGHVS and FQNEAQ. The length of the CDR3 is 17 residues. Germline trimming cut 3 bases from V and 0 bases from J; bases unmatched to any gene: 10. CDR3 in DNA: TGTGCCAGCAGCTTGACCTCGACAGGGGTGAGCTCCTACGAGCAGTACTTC. This translates into CASSLTSTGVSSYEQYF.

This clone was observed once. The chain combines TRBV27 with TRBJ1-2, with TRBD1 matching 7 bases. Germline V lookup: CDR1 MNHEY, CDR2 SMNVEV (reference sequence). The CDR3 consists of 14 residues. V shed 2 bases, J shed 5 bases, and the junction held 5 bases outside the gene matches. The CDR3 is CASSLIDRVYGYTF. The CDR3 coding sequence is TGTGCCAGCAGTTTAATAGACAGGGTGTATGGCTACACCTTC.

The gene calls are TRBV5-8 and TRBJ1-4; D remains unclear. CDR1 is SGHTS, CDR2 YDEGEE, per germline. Trimming left V 2 bases short and J 8 bases short, with 10 bases between. The CDR3 has 13 residues. This CDR3 reads CASSLRILEKLFF. The CDR3 nucleotides are TGTGCCAGCAGCTTACGAATCCTAGAAAAACTGTTTTTT.

The V gene is TRBV6-5, the J gene TRBJ2-5; 8 bases fit TRBD1. The germline CDR1 and CDR2 sequences are MNHEY and SVGAGI. With 9 bases clipped from V and 1 base from J, the junction kept 1 base outside the gene matches. The CDR3 extends over 12 amino acids. DNA for the CDR3: TGTGCCAGAACAGGGGGCCAAGAGACCCAGTACTTC. This sequence encodes CARTGGQETQYF.

This rearrangement joins TRBV2 to TRBJ2-7; 7 bases agree with TRBD2. Germline-derived CDR1 and CDR2 are SNHLY and FYNNEI. The CDR3 totals 15 residues. V trimming: 2 bases; J trimming: 0 bases; junction bases outside the gene matches: 4. The CDR3 sequence is CASSENRGSSYEQYF. The CDR3 coding sequence is TGTGCCAGCAGTGAAAATCGCGGGAGCTCCTACGAGCAGTACTTC.

This clone was counted a single time. V and J are TRBV28 and TRBJ1-6; tentatively, D is TRBD1 (5 bases). CDR3 length: 19 residues. CDR1 and CDR2 from the germline V gene are MDHEN and SYDVKM. V lost 4 bases and J 0 bases, leaving 19 bases between the germline ends. The CDR3 DNA follows: TGTGCCAGCAGTTCCCGAACACTAACAGGCATCTCCTATAATTCACCCCTCCACTTT. Encoded protein: CASSSRTLTGISYNSPLHF.

V usage is TRBV3-1 (or the pseudogene TRBV3-2) and J usage is TRBJ1-4; 7 positions match TRBD1. CDR3 length: 15 residues. Germline V CDR1 and CDR2: LGHDT, YNNKEL (reference sequence). J lost 2 bases, V lost 2 bases, and 2 bases had no gene match. The CDR3 here is CASSQRTGTNEKLFF. The DNA of the CDR3 is TGTGCCAGCAGCCAAAGGACAGGCACTAATGAAAAACTGTTTTTT.

The J gene is TRBJ2-7, the V gene TRBV9, with D perhaps matching TRBD1 (5 bases). Trimming took off 0 bases at V and 6 bases at J, with 13 bases between the two ends. Germline loops: CDR1 SGDLS, CDR2 YYNGEE. This CDR3 is 14 amino acids long. The CDR3 DNA follows: TGTGCCAGCAGCGTAGAAGGGGTGTATAGCGAGCAGTACTTC. Its translation: CASSVEGVYSEQYF.

The J gene is TRBJ2-5, the V gene TRBV7-2; a possible D gene is TRBD2 (5 bases). Germline V CDR1 and CDR2: SGHTA, FQGNSA. Trimming removed 1 base at V and 5 bases at J, with 17 bases between. This CDR3 contains 16 residues. The CDR3 DNA follows: TGTGCCAGCAGCTTAGATCTCGGTGGCGAGCGGGAGACCCAGTACTTC. The encoded protein is CASSLDLGGERETQYF.

The gene calls are TRBV6-2 or TRBV6-3 and TRBJ2-1, with D possibly being TRBD2 (6 bases). This CDR3 is 18 amino acids long. The ends were cut back, 3 bases at V and 8 bases at J, with 26 bases in the middle. The germline CDR1 and CDR2 sequences are MNHEY and SVGEGT. The DNA of the CDR3 is TGTGCCAGCAGTTATTTAGTTGCGCTGGGGGGAATTAACGATGAGCAGTTCTTC. Translation: CASSYLVALGGINDEQFF.

V is TRBV7-9 and J is TRBJ2-2; 7 bases align to TRBD1. Germline V gives CDR1 SEHNR, CDR2 FQNEAQ (reference sequence). Trimming removed 5 bases from V and 7 bases from J; junction bases left unmatched: 7. The CDR3 sequence is 14 residues long. The CDR3 loop is CASSPDRPGGELFF. The CDR3 DNA reads TGTGCCAGCAGCCCGGACAGGCCGGGCGGGGAGCTGTTTTTT.

The rearrangement joins TRBV6-1 to TRBJ2-4; the D is unclear. In germline, CDR1 is MNHNS, CDR2 SASEGT. CDR3 length: 11 residues. V was cut by 2 bases and J by 7 bases, with 3 bases left in between. The CDR3 is CASSEQNIQYF. Written as DNA, the CDR3 is TGTGCCAGCAGTGAACAGAACATTCAGTACTTC.

This clone turned up a few times. The chain carries TRBV7-2 and TRBJ2-3; 10 positions match TRBD1. V lost 3 bases, J lost 6 bases, and 6 bases stayed unmatched. CDR1 SGHTA and CDR2 FQGNSA come from the germline V gene. The CDR3 runs 15 residues. The CDR3 sequence is CASSLRQGALDTQYF. CDR3 nucleotides: TGTGCCAGCAGCTTGCGACAGGGGGCTTTGGATACGCAGTATTTT.

The chain couples TRBV9 to TRBJ1-2; D call uncertain. Per the germline V gene, CDR1 is SGDLS and CDR2 is YYNGEE. V was shortened by 2 bases and J by 2 bases, with 13 bases between the two germline ends. CDR3 length equals 15 residues. The CDR3 region is CASSVLPGLNYGYTF. The DNA for the CDR3 is TGTGCCAGCAGCGTCCTTCCAGGTCTCAACTATGGCTACACCTTC. The full variable domain, rest sourced from reference TRBV9 and TRBJ1-2, is DSGVTQTPKHLITATGQRVTLRCSPRSGDLSVYWYQQSLDQGLQFLIQYYNGEERAKGNILERFSAQQFPDLHSELNLSSLELGDSALYFCASSVLPGLNYGYTFGSGTRLTVV.

The chain uses TRBV29-1 and TRBJ2-1; 14 bases fit TRBD2. V shed 6 bases, J shed 4 bases, and the junction held 8 bases outside the gene matches. Germline V lookup: CDR1 SQVTM, CDR2 ANQGSEA. The CDR3 contains 16 residues. CDR3 sequence (DNA): TGCAGCGTGGACTCCGGGACTAGCGGGGGATACAATGAGCAGTTCTTC. This encodes CSVDSGTSGGYNEQFF.

The chain combines TRBV6-6 with TRBJ2-1, with D unresolved. This CDR3 is 13 amino acids long. From germline, CDR1 is MNHNY and CDR2 SVGAGI (reference sequence). V shed 2 bases and J shed 7 bases, with 9 bases lying between them. CDR3 sequence: CASSYAKENEQFF. The CDR3, as DNA: TGTGCCAGCAGTTACGCAAAAGAGAATGAGCAGTTCTTC.

This clone was counted only a few times. The chain recombines TRBV5-5 with TRBJ1-4, with 10 positions matching TRBD1. This CDR3 is 14 amino acids long. Germline CDR1 and CDR2: SGHKS and YYEKEE (reference sequence). The trim removed 4 bases at V and 8 bases at J, leaving 5 bases unmatched. The CDR3 is CASSPGQGREKLFF. The CDR3 nucleotides read TGTGCCAGCAGCCCGGGACAGGGGAGAGAAAAACTGTTTTTT.

A single count supports this clone. The chain recombines TRBV18 with TRBJ1-4; TRBD1 is a possible D gene (5 bases). The germline V gene encodes CDR1 KGHSH and CDR2 LQKENI. CDR3 length equals 15 residues. V gave up 5 bases and J gave up 8 bases, with 18 bases separating them. CDR3 nucleotides: TGTGCCAGCTCAGCAGGACACTCCGGTGGCGAAAAACTGTTTTTT. Translating it yields CASSAGHSGGEKLFF.

The genes are TRBV23-1 and TRBJ2-1; D may be TRBD2 (5 bases). TRBV23-1 carries the ORF label, with uncertain function. V lost 0 bases and J 7 bases, leaving 13 bases between the germline ends. There are 15 residues in the CDR3. In DNA, the CDR3 is TGCGCCAGCAGTCAATCCGGGCATCGGGAAAATGAGCAGTTCTTC. Protein: CASSQSGHRENEQFF.

The J gene is TRBJ1-1, the V gene TRBV11-3; D unclear. Trimming left V 4 bases short and J 5 bases short, with 11 bases between. This CDR3 comprises 13 residues. Germline V gene lookup returns CDR1 SGHNT and CDR2 YENEEA. The CDR3 sequence: CASSSTRGTEAFF. The DNA of the CDR3 is TGTGCCAGCAGCTCGACTCGGGGAACTGAAGCTTTCTTT.

The chain combines TRBV11-2 with TRBJ2-4; TRBD2 matches at 7 bases. V gave up 0 bases and J gave up 0 bases; unmatched junction bases: 2. The CDR3 totals 16 residues. Germline CDR1 is SGHAT and CDR2 is FQNNGV. The CDR3 sequence is CASSLEAGRAKNIQYF. The CDR3 region has the DNA TGTGCCAGCAGCTTAGAAGCGGGGAGAGCCAAAAACATTCAGTACTTC.

The chain has TRBV28 and TRBJ1-6; D perhaps matches TRBD1 (5 bases). The length of the CDR3 is 14 residues. Trimming removed 3 bases from V and 4 bases from J, with 7 bases in between. CDR1 MDHEN and CDR2 SYDVKM come from the germline V gene. The CDR3 spells CASSLGLYNSPLHF. CDR3 DNA sequence: TGTGCCAGCAGTTTGGGACTTTATAATTCACCCCTCCACTTT.

The chain carries TRBV25-1 and TRBJ2-1; D unclear. Germline V gene sequence: CDR1 MGHDK, CDR2 SYGVNS. Trimming removed 4 bases from V and 6 bases from J, with 10 bases in between. The CDR3 has 13 amino acids. The CDR3 region has the DNA TGTGCCAGCAGTGCCCAGGCCTCCAATGAGCAGTTCTTC. Translated, it gives CASSAQASNEQFF.